The subject of this entry is one T cell receptor (beta chain). This clonotype turned up a few times. Its antigen is unknown. It has no much larger one-base neighbor in the sample; base qualities were not kept. Library preparation used multiplex PCR. Sequenced using an Illumina HiSeq 4000. iRepertoire HTBI primers and Arm-PCR amplification of CDR3 regions were used to construct TCR beta libraries. Before sequencing, the PCR products underwent gel purification. As for how the authors treated the data: Across samples, fewer than 70 TRBV and 15 or so TRBJ segments were identified and used for gene usage analysis of CDR3 amino acid clonotypes. COPE and FqMerger were used to merge the filtered high-quality paired reads into contigs. BLAST was used to align contigs to the IMGT TRBV, TRBD and TRBJ reference genes, and CDR3 was defined following IMGT. Any clonotype with a frequency above 0.1% was counted as a highly expanded clone. Shannon entropy was used to measure repertoire diversity, and the Gini coefficient was used to measure V-J evenness. A clonotype found in more than one individual was treated as public. The raw public data were reprocessed by TCRdb itself: fastp quality trimming at Q25, MiXCR clonotype calling, in-frame beta chains only. Here each entry gathers all rows of one CDR3 protein and keeps the most common genes and DNA. The authors' filters were not applied to this entry. For this sample there are roughly 610,000 distinct CDR3 sequences; roughly 15% appear just once. The biggest ten clones account for 12% of the sample.

The sample comes from a study of regulatory T cells in long-lasting Graves disease (dated by TCRdb to the early 2020s). Notes on the research overall: Patients with newly diagnosed Graves' disease had been on antithyroid drugs for under 3 months. Persistent Graves' disease patients were compared with newly diagnosed Graves' disease patients by peripheral blood TCR sequencing and RNA sequencing. The study took place in China and was registered as a clinical trial. TCR sequencing covered some 13 persistent and about 20 newly diagnosed Graves' disease patients, around 35 samples in total.

Explained via the paper, the time point label denotes: newly diagnosed GD, antithyroid drugs for less than 3 months. RNA was extracted from PBMCs in TRIzol for both TCR sequencing and RNA sequencing. The diagnosis of Graves' disease was made according to American Thyroid Association guidelines. Patients were recruited from an endocrinology department in Xi'an, China. Each patient gave about 8.1 milliliters of peripheral blood, collected in an EDTA anticoagulant tube. Ficoll Paque Plus density gradient separation was used to isolate PBMCs, and no additional T cell sorting was done. An Agilent 2100 Bioanalyzer and agarose gel were used to check RNA quality, and a NanoDrop 2000 was used to measure RNA concentration. V loses 4 bases, J loses 0 bases, and the germline ends lie 11 bases apart. Measured from the cysteine to the phenylalanine, the CDR3 is 16 residues long. This entry keeps only the CDR3 DNA: 48 bases, framed from base 1. CDR1 and CDR2, per the germline V gene, are SGHRS and YFSETQ.

General study outcomes and caveats: Compared with newly diagnosed patients, patients with persistent Graves' disease had lower TCR Shannon entropy and fewer highly expanded clones, which suggests clonal expansion. Because the primary lesion, thyroid tissue, could not be accessed, the study looked at peripheral blood alone. Preferential use of TRBV28, TRBJ1-2 and TRBJ2-5 was observed in persistent disease, whereas TRBV20-1 and TRBJ2-1 were favored in newly diagnosed disease. The authors acknowledged the small sample size as a limitation that may reduce accuracy. Persistent patients shared more public clonotypes among themselves (around 2,700) than newly diagnosed patients did (approximately 900). Sequencing and analysis were limited to the TCR beta chain.

The same data also went into a second study, on T cells in Graves' hyperthyroidism and ophthalmopathy. As the second publication notes: A patient counted as having stable Graves' hyperthyroidism if no progression to ophthalmopathy occurred over 18 months of follow-up. The hyperthyroidism patients were between 18 and 65 years old and newly diagnosed, with a disease duration of less than 2 months. Patients with uncontrolled infections, other autoimmune diseases, pregnancy or lactation were excluded. Diagnoses were established on the basis of clinical symptoms, serum thyroxine and TRAb, thyroid ultrasound, and orbital computed tomography. A first-round RT-PCR of the TCR CDR3 used the HTBI primer set with the Qiagen OneStep RT-PCR kit. Most expanded thyroid clonotypes (frequency above 0.001) were also found in blood, which suggests that blood repertoires may mirror thyroid immune responses. Ophthalmopathy was separated from stable hyperthyroidism by a 13 V-J signature model, with just over 85% sensitivity and approximately 81% specificity obtained in cross-validation and 80%/75% obtained in testing. In validation, the model predicted progression to ophthalmopathy with around 71% sensitivity and about 73% specificity, a median of about 6.7 months before onset. TCR V-J signatures able to tell the groups apart were searched for in a discovery cohort of 100 patients, of whom roughly 42 had Graves' ophthalmopathy and around 56 had stable Graves' hyperthyroidism. Prospective prediction of ophthalmopathy was tested in an independent validation cohort consisting of 18 hyperthyroidism patients and 17 patients who later progressed to ophthalmopathy. The roughly 91 discovery patients were randomly divided into training and test sets at a 7:3 ratio. Thyroid tissue and blood T-cell repertoires from about six Graves' hyperthyroidism patients were also compared in the study. After blood sampling, hyperthyroidism patients were treated with methimazole at a starting dose of 30 mg daily, and ophthalmopathy patients were treated with high-dose intravenous methylprednisolone. Libraries were constructed in a second round of multiplex PCR, after which size selection and purification were performed. The libraries were sequenced on an Illumina HiSeq2000 using paired-end 100 bp reads. SOAPnuke was used to process the raw data, with reads discarded if the reads contained adapters or uncalled bases, had a mean Phred below 15, or lacked an exact constant-primer or identifier match. High-quality paired reads were merged with COPE v1.2.5, and unique nucleotide sequences were defined as clonotypes. MiTCR v1.1 was used to align the clonotypes against IMGT TRBV, TRBD and TRBJ reference segments. Analysis was restricted to V-J combinations with a frequency above 0.0001, which covered roughly 99% of repertoires. A TCS score was defined as the ratio between F50 (clonal expansion) and ExV (chaos), using BLOSUM62-based TCRdist between CDR3 peptides within each V-J. Welch's t-statistics and random forest reduced roughly 540 V-J features to under 15, which were used in a naive Bayes classifier (R e1071). Sample size was not statistically predetermined, and investigators were not blinded to group allocation. The paper describes TCR Vbeta CDR3 sequencing of around 130 peripheral blood samples, made up of about 40 ophthalmopathy patients, 70 to 80 hyperthyroidism patients and 17 progressor patients.

The origin of this receptor is a man in his late teens or twenties with Graves disease. Donor details come from another sample of the same person, matched by shared clones. Sequenced material: peripheral blood mononuclear cells (PBMCs), taken at new diagnosis, from a patient treated with antithyroid drugs. This chain joins TRBV5-1 to TRBJ2-6, with no confident D gene call. The DNA sequence is as follows: TGCGCCAGCAGCCGAGTGGACGGCTCTGGGGCCAACGTCCTGACTTTC. Its protein reads: CASSRVDGSGANVLTF.